A selection of T cell receptor beta chains follows, all from one sample in a study of T cell repertoires in ileal Crohn's disease. Produced via immunoSEQ multiplex PCR; TCRdb's table is partial and in-frame only. Of 3,500 to 5,000 clones listed, roughly three quarters are singletons. Sequencing used ileal tissue. The receptors originated from an adult with Crohn's disease. Each CDR3 is given with its conserved first and last residue. A D gene is named only where the DNA matches it firmly. The size of a clone is reported for some rows only, either as once, few or many, or as a class for expanded clones.

d_gene,v_gene,j_gene,abundance,CDR3aa,CDR3nt
TRBD1,TRBV7-9,TRBJ1-3,NA,CASSEAGQGSGNTIYF,TGTGCCAGCAGCGAAGCAGGACAGGGGTCTGGAAACACCATATATTTT
NA,TRBV5-1,TRBJ1-4,NA,CASSSSSTNEKLFF,TGCGCCAGCAGCTCCAGCTCGACTAATGAAAAACTGTTTTTT
TRBD2,TRBV10-3,TRBJ2-7,NA,CAITEREKYEQYF,TGTGCCATCACCGAGCGGGAGAAGTACGAGCAGTACTTC
NA,TRBV11-2,TRBJ2-7,NA,CASSLGPGDEQYF,TGTGCCAGCAGCTTAGGACCGGGGGACGAGCAGTACTTC
NA,TRBV29-1,TRBJ2-2,NA,CSGRRGGAGELFF,TGCAGCGGGCGAAGGGGTGGGGCCGGGGAGCTGTTTTTT
NA,TRBV7-9,TRBJ2-2,NA,CASSLVTGPNTGELFF,TGTGCCAGCAGCTTAGTTACGGGGCCGAACACCGGGGAGCTGTTTTTT
TRBD2,TRBV18,TRBJ2-1,NA,CASSSSDRAGTSGQQFF,TGTGCCAGCTCAAGCTCCGACAGGGCGGGGACTAGCGGCCAGCAGTTCTTC
TRBD1,TRBV7-2,TRBJ1-1,large,CASSLEPGQGAAEAFF,TGTGCCAGCAGCTTAGAACCGGGACAGGGGGCAGCTGAAGCTTTCTTT
TRBD2,TRBV10-1,TRBJ2-7,NA,CASSESIAGSEEQYF,TGCGCCAGCAGTGAGTCAATAGCGGGATCCGAAGAGCAGTACTTC
NA,TRBV4-3,TRBJ2-2,NA,CASSQDWGQINTGELFF,TGCGCCAGCAGCCAAGACTGGGGCCAGATTAACACCGGGGAGCTGTTTTTT
NA,TRBV7-9,TRBJ1-5,NA,CASEPGGAHQPQHF,TGTGCCAGCGAGCCCGGGGGGGCTCATCAGCCCCAGCATTTT